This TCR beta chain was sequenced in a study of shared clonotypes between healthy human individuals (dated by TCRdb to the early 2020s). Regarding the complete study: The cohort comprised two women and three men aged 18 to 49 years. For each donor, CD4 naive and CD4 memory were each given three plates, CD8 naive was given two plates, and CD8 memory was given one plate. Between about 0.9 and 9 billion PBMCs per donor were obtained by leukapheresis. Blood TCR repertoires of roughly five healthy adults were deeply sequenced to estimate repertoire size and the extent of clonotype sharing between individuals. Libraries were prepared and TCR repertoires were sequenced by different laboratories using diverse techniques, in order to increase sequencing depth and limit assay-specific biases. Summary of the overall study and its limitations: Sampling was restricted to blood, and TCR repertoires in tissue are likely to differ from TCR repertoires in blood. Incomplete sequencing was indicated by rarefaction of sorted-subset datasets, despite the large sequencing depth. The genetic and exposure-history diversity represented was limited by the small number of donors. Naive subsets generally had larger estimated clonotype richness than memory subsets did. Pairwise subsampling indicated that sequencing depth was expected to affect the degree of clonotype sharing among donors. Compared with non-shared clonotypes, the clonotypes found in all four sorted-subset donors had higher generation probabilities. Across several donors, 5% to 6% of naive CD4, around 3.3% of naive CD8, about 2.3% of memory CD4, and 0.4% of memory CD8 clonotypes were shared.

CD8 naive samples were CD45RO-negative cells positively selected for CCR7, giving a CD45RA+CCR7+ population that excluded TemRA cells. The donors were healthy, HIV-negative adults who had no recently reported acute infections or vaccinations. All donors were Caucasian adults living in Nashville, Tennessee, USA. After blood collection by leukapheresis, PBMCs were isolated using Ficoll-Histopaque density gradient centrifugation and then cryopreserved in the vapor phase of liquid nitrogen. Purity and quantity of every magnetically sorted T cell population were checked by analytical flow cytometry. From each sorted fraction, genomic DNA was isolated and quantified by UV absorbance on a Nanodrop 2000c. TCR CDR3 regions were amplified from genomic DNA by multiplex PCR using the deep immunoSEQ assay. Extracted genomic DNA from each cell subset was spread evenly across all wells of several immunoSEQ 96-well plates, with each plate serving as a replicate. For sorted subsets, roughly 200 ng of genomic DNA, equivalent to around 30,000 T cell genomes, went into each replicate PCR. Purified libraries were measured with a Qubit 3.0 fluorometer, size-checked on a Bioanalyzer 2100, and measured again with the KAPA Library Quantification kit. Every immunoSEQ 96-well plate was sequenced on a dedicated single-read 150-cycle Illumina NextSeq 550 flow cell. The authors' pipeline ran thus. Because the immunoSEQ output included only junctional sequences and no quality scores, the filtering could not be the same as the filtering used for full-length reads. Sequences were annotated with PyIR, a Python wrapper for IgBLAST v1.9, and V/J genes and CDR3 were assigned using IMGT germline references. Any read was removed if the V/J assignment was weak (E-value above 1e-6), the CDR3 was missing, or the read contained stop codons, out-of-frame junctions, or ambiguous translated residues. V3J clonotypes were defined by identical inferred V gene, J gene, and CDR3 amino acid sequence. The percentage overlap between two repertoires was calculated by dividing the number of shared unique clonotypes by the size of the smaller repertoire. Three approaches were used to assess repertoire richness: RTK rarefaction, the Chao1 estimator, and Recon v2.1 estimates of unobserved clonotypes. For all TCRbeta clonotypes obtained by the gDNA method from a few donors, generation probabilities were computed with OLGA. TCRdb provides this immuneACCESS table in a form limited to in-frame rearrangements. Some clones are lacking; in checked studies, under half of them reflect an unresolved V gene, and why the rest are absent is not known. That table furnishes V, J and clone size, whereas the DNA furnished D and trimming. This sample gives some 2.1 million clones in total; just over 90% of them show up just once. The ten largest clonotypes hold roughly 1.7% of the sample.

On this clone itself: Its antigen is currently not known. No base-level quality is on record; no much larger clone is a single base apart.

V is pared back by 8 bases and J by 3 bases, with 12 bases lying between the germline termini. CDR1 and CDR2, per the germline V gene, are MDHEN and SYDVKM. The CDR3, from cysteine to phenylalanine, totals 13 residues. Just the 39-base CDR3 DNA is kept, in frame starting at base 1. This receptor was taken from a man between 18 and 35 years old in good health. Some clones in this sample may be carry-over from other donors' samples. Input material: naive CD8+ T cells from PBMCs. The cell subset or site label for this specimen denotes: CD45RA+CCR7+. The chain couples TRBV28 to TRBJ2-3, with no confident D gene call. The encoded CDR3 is CASRTGTTDTQYF. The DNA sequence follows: TGTGCCAGCCGGACGGGTACGACAGATACGCAGTATTTT.